These 27 T cell receptor beta chains were sequenced from one sample in a study of blood T cell repertoires in COVID-19. This table comes from immunoSEQ multiplex PCR, and its TCRdb copy is limited to in-frame clones, with some not included. The sample contains about 77,000 clones, roughly 80% of which appear only once. The material sequenced was peripheral blood. Every receptor here comes from a woman between 70 and 85 years old with acute or convalescent COVID-19.

V is TRBV11-1 and J is TRBJ2-5; the D gene is possibly TRBD2 (6 bases). The CDR3 loop spans 15 amino acids. Trimming stripped 5 bases from V and 5 bases from J, with 18 bases between. Germline V gene lookup returns CDR1 SGHAT and CDR2 FQDESV (reference sequence). The DNA for the CDR3 is TGTGCCAGCAGCCGACCGACTAGTCTGGGGGAGACCCAGTACTTC. This codes for CASSRPTSLGETQYF.

J is TRBJ2-2 and V is TRBV4-2; 7 positions agree with TRBD2. CDR3 length: 14 amino acids. Germline V CDR1 and CDR2: LGHNA, YNFKEQ. With 4 bases clipped from V and 9 bases from J, the junction kept 8 bases outside the gene matches. CDR3 sequence: CASSLGRGFRELFF. CDR3 coding DNA: TGTGCCAGCAGCCTGGGGAGGGGATTCAGGGAGCTGTTTTTT.

J is TRBJ1-5 and V is TRBV6-5, with D uncertain. Germline CDR1 MNHEY, CDR2 SVGAGI. With 0 bases removed from V and 1 base from J, the gap between germline ends came to 7 bases. The CDR3 consists of 15 residues. CDR3 DNA: TGTGCCAGCAGTTACTCTTCCAGAAGCAATCAGCCCCAGCATTTT. The encoded protein is CASSYSSRSNQPQHF.

The CDR3 here is CASGGRGRISPLHF. The CDR3 DNA sequence: TGTGCCAGTGGGGGCAGGGGGCGGATTTCACCCCTCCACTTT. V and J are TRBV28 and TRBJ1-6, with 8 bases that match TRBD1. The V gene's germline CDR1 is MDHEN and CDR2 SYDVKM. The CDR3 sequence is 14 residues long. V dropped 9 bases and J dropped 9; count of bases not matched to a gene: 10.

The genes are TRBV7-3 and TRBJ2-7; 8 bases are a match to TRBD2. This CDR3 has 14 residues. V dropped 5 bases and J dropped 7; count of bases not matched to a gene: 10. Germline V gene data show CDR1 as SGHTA and CDR2 as FQGTGA. The chain's CDR3 is CASSPTSGGQEQYF. For the CDR3, the DNA is TGTGCCAGCAGCCCCACTAGCGGAGGCCAGGAGCAGTACTTC.

V gene TRBV6-2 or TRBV6-3 combines with J gene TRBJ1-5, with D perhaps TRBD1 (5 bases). The CDR3 runs 13 residues. V gave up 3 bases and J gave up 5 bases, with 8 bases separating them. Germline V gene lookup returns CDR1 MNHEY and CDR2 SVGEGT. CDR3 sequence: CASSYAGYQPQHF. DNA of the CDR3: TGTGCCAGCAGTTATGCAGGGTATCAGCCCCAGCATTTT.

V is TRBV5-5 and J is TRBJ1-1; D is perhaps TRBD1 (5 bases). Trimming stripped 0 bases from V and 2 bases from J, with 8 bases between. Germline V gives CDR1 SGHKS, CDR2 YYEKEE (reference sequence). The CDR3 consists of 14 residues. CDR3 DNA sequence: TGTGCCAGCAGCTTGGCAGGGTTTAACACTGAAGCTTTCTTT. Amino acid sequence: CASSLAGFNTEAFF. The variable domain in full, with the rest retrieved from reference TRBV5-5 and TRBJ1-1, is DAGVTQSPTHLIKTRGQQVTLRCSPISGHKSVSWYQQVLGQGPQFIFQYYEKEERGRGNFPDRFSARQFPNYSSELNVNALLLGDSALYLCASSLAGFNTEAFFGQGTRLTVV.

The CDR3 bases are TGTGCCAGCAGCGCCGGACAGGGGAGCTATGGCTACACCTTC. Translated: CASSAGQGSYGYTF. The rearrangement links TRBV7-9 to TRBJ1-2, with 9 bases identical to TRBD1. The CDR3 consists of 14 residues. V shed 5 bases and J 4 bases; nucleotides not matched to a gene: 5. Germline V gene sequence: CDR1 SEHNR, CDR2 FQNEAQ (reference sequence).

CDR3 nucleotides: TGCGCCAGCAGTGAGTCAGGGGGAGAGTACGAGCAGTACTTC. It is translated as CASSESGGEYEQYF. The V and J genes are TRBV10-1 and TRBJ2-7, with a possible D match to TRBD1 (6 bases). The CDR3 has 14 amino acids. The V end lost 0 bases, the J end lost 4 bases, and 10 bases lay between the germline ends. Germline V gene data show CDR1 as WNHNN and CDR2 as SYGVQD (reference sequence).

In DNA form, the CDR3 reads TGTGCCAGCAGTAGCATCCGGGACAGGGGCTACGAGCAGTACTTC. Translation: CASSSIRDRGYEQYF. V usage is TRBV11-2 and J usage is TRBJ2-7; the match to TRBD1 covers 10 bases. The CDR3 totals 15 residues. Germline CDR1 is SGHAT and CDR2 is FQNNGV. V was clipped by 6 bases and J by 3 bases; unmatched bases: 8.

This chain connects TRBV10-2 to TRBJ2-3; TRBD2 aligns across 10 bases. Germline V lookup: CDR1 WSHSY, CDR2 SAAADI. This CDR3 has 17 residues. V dropped 8 bases and J dropped 2; count of bases not matched to a gene: 13. CDR3 amino acids: CASALPKLAGSTDTQYF. For the CDR3, the DNA is TGCGCCAGCGCCCTTCCAAAACTAGCGGGGTCCACAGATACGCAGTATTTT.

J is TRBJ2-1 and V is TRBV6-2 or TRBV6-3; a possible D gene is TRBD2 (5 bases). V shed 3 bases and J shed 0 bases, with 6 bases lying between them. The CDR3 runs 14 residues. Germline values: CDR1 MNHEY, CDR2 SVGEGT. CDR3 residues: CASSYTSSYNEQFF. The CDR3 coding sequence is TGTGCCAGCAGTTATACTAGCTCCTACAATGAGCAGTTCTTC.

This clone was observed a few times. V is TRBV5-6 and J is TRBJ2-7, with TRBD1 matching 8 bases. Losses at the gene ends were 3 bases for V and 2 bases for J; bases not matched to a gene: 4. Germline CDR1 and CDR2: SGHDT and YYEEEE. CDR3 length: 14 amino acids. In DNA form, the CDR3 reads TGTGCCAGCAGCTGGGGGACAGGAACCTACGAGCAGTACTTC. Residues: CASSWGTGTYEQYF.

This chain joins TRBV4-2 and TRBJ2-2; 10 bases are shared with TRBD1. Germline lookup yields CDR1 LGHNA and CDR2 YNFKEQ. The CDR3 has 16 amino acids. V was clipped by 4 bases and J by 2 bases; unmatched bases: 4. The CDR3 DNA reads TGTGCCAGCAGCCCGAGACAGGGGGCCAACACCGGGGAGCTGTTTTTT. Protein sequence: CASSPRQGANTGELFF.

The chain employs TRBV3-1 (or the pseudogene TRBV3-2) and TRBJ2-3, with D possibly being TRBD1 (5 bases). Trimming pared 0 bases from V and 3 bases from J, leaving 13 bases between. Germline V gene sequence: CDR1 LGHDT, CDR2 YNNKEL (reference sequence). CDR3 size: 16 residues. For the CDR3, the DNA is TGTGCCAGCAGCCAAGATCAGGGTGGGATAACAGATACGCAGTATTTT. Translated, it gives CASSQDQGGITDTQYF.

This rearrangement joins TRBV6-5 to TRBJ1-3, with 11 bases matching TRBD1. The V segment lost 6 bases and the J segment 5 bases; nucleotides outside the gene matches: 3. Germline V gene lookup returns CDR1 MNHEY and CDR2 SVGAGI. The CDR3 extends over 14 amino acids. CDR3 region: CASRRDRGRNTIYF. CDR3 in DNA: TGTGCCAGCAGACGGGACAGGGGGAGAAACACCATATATTTT.

The chain recombines TRBV3-1 (or the pseudogene TRBV3-2) with TRBJ1-2, with TRBD1 matching 7 bases. J was trimmed by 6 bases and V by 2 bases; bases with no gene match: 15. Germline V gene sequence: CDR1 LGHDT, CDR2 YNNKEL (reference sequence). The CDR3 spans 17 residues. The CDR3 bases are TGTGCCAGCAGCCAACCAAAAAGGGGACAGTTTAAGGATGGCTACACCTTC. This gives the protein CASSQPKRGQFKDGYTF.

The V call is TRBV19, the J call TRBJ1-2; weak D call: TRBD1 (5 bases). The CDR3 contains 15 residues. V was trimmed by 1 base and J by 9 bases, leaving 18 bases between them. The germline CDR1 and CDR2 sequences are LNHDA and SQIVND (reference sequence). Written as DNA, the CDR3 is TGTGCCAGTAGTATAGCCAGGGTTGACGTTCGGAGCTACACCTTC. Its protein product is CASSIARVDVRSYTF.

The chain combines TRBV24-1 with TRBJ1-1; D gene unclear. With 4 bases removed from V and 8 bases from J, the gap between germline ends came to 22 bases. The CDR3 has 16 residues. Germline V gene sequence: CDR1 KGHDR, CDR2 SFDVKD. CDR3 sequence reads: CATSDSDDNQHWEAFF. As DNA, the CDR3 is TGTGCCACCAGTGACTCCGACGACAATCAGCACTGGGAAGCTTTCTTT.

The rearrangement joins TRBV18 to TRBJ2-1; D may be TRBD1 (6 bases). The CDR3 contains 14 residues. Trimming took 0 bases from V and 5 from J, leaving 8 bases between them. Germline V gene sequence: CDR1 KGHSH, CDR2 LQKENI. CDR3 DNA: TGTGCCAGCTCACCACCCTCAGGGGACAATGAGCAGTTCTTC. It encodes CASSPPSGDNEQFF.

The table lists this clone with a few counts. The chain links TRBV5-5 to TRBJ1-4; D gene unclear. Germline assignment: CDR1 SGHKS and CDR2 YYEKEE (reference sequence). Trimming pared 0 bases from V and 7 bases from J, leaving 10 bases between. CDR3 length: 14 amino acids. The CDR3 coding sequence is TGTGCCAGCAGCTTGGTCCCACAGCCTGAAAAACTGTTTTTT. As protein: CASSLVPQPEKLFF.

This clone was seen only once. The chain carries TRBV5-1 and TRBJ1-1; D perhaps matches TRBD1 (6 bases). V was clipped by 0 bases and J by 4 bases, with 10 bases between them. In germline, CDR1 is SGHRS, CDR2 YFSETQ. The CDR3 totals 14 residues. The CDR3 protein is CASSLVGAPTEAFF. The CDR3 bases are TGCGCCAGCAGCTTGGTGGGGGCGCCCACTGAAGCTTTCTTT.

This clone occurred a few times. This rearrangement joins TRBV11-3 to TRBJ1-1; D call uncertain. Germline V gene lookup returns CDR1 SGHNT and CDR2 YENEEA. The germline V and J ends were trimmed by 4 bases and 1 base, with 13 bases remaining between them. This CDR3 region has 15 residues. This CDR3 is CASSSYSSGNTEAFF. For the CDR3, the DNA is TGTGCCAGCAGCTCCTACTCCTCGGGGAACACTGAAGCTTTCTTT.

This clone is a singleton in its sample. The chain employs TRBV5-1 and TRBJ2-1, with 12 bases that match TRBD2. From germline, CDR1 is SGHRS and CDR2 YFSETQ. V lost 0 bases and J lost 0; bases outside the gene matches: 4. This CDR3 contains 18 residues. CDR3 residues: CASSLGLAGDSSYNEQFF. The CDR3 DNA follows: TGCGCCAGCAGCTTGGGACTAGCGGGGGATAGCTCCTACAATGAGCAGTTCTTC. The full variable domain, rest sourced from reference TRBV5-1 and TRBJ2-1, is KAGVTQTPRYLIKTRGQQVTLSCSPISGHRSVSWYQQTPGQGLQFLFEYFSETQRNKGNFPGRFSGRQFSNSRSEMNVSTLELGDSALYLCASSLGLAGDSSYNEQFFGPGTRLTVL.

The chain uses TRBV7-9 and TRBJ1-1; D is possibly TRBD1 (6 bases). The CDR3 extends over 11 amino acids. Looked up from germline, CDR1 is SEHNR and CDR2 is FQNEAQ (reference sequence). V lost 4 bases and J 8 bases, leaving 8 bases between the germline ends. CDR3 bases: TGTGCCAGCAGCTCCCAGGGGGAAGCTTTCTTT. This translates into CASSSQGEAFF.

The chain links TRBV9 to TRBJ2-7, with 13 nucleotides matching TRBD2. This CDR3 comprises 19 residues. Germline V gives CDR1 SGDLS, CDR2 YYNGEE. V lost 8 bases and J lost 0; bases outside the gene matches: 17. CDR3 coding DNA: TGTGCCAGGGTAAGCGGAACTAGCGGGGGGGAAAGAAGCTCCTACGAGCAGTACTTC. Its protein is CARVSGTSGGERSSYEQYF.

This chain uses TRBV11-2 with TRBJ2-7; 7 bases line up with TRBD2. Germline V CDR1 and CDR2: SGHAT, FQNNGV. The CDR3 is 14 amino acids. V was pared by 5 bases and J by 1 base, with 5 bases of the junction left unmatched. Written as DNA, the CDR3 is TGTGCCAGCAGCATGACTAGCCCATCCTACGAGCAGTACTTC. Amino acid sequence: CASSMTSPSYEQYF. The entire variable domain, with the rest obtained from reference TRBV11-2 and TRBJ2-7, is as follows: EAGVAQSPRYKIIEKRQSVAFWCNPISGHATLYWYQQILGQGPKLLIQFQNNGVVDDSQLPKDRFSAERLKGVDSTLKIQPAKLEDSAVYLCASSMTSPSYEQYFGPGTRLTVT.